Presented here are 28 T cell receptor beta chains from one specimen sequenced in a study of blood T cell repertoires in COVID-19. The assay was immunoSEQ multiplex PCR, and TCRdb's table has in-frame clones only and misses some. The sample holds about 23,000 clones, around 94% seen once. The sequenced sample was peripheral blood. The receptor source for this set is a human donor in a cohort sampled during active COVID-19.

The chain employs TRBV7-6 and TRBJ2-5, with D possibly matching TRBD1 (5 bases). Trimming took 1 base from V and 1 from J, leaving 13 bases between them. The CDR3 consists of 16 residues. Germline V lookup: CDR1 SGHVS, CDR2 FNYEAQ. The CDR3 nucleotides are TGTGCCAGCAGCTTAGAGGGGCCTTCCTTCCAAGAGACCCAGTACTTC. It yields the protein CASSLEGPSFQETQYF.

The CDR3 sequence: CASSAQGQVQSEQYF. CDR3 DNA: TGTGCCAGCAGCGCGCAGGGACAGGTGCAATCCGAGCAGTACTTC. The V and J genes are TRBV9 and TRBJ2-7, with 8 positions matching TRBD1. CDR3 length: 15 residues. Trimming at V came to 3 bases and at J to 6 bases, leaving 11 bases not matched to a gene. Germline V gene data show CDR1 as SGDLS and CDR2 as YYNGEE.

The chain uses TRBV9 and TRBJ2-1; the D gene is possibly TRBD2 (6 bases). Trimming removed 0 bases at V and 5 bases at J, with 15 bases between. Germline CDR1 is SGDLS and CDR2 is YYNGEE. The CDR3 loop spans 16 amino acids. CDR3 region: CASSVESRRGNNEQFF. The CDR3 DNA reads as TGTGCCAGCAGCGTAGAGTCCAGGAGGGGTAACAATGAGCAGTTCTTC.

The rearrangement joins TRBV24-1 to TRBJ2-3; 7 bases line up with TRBD2. V trimming: 4 bases; J trimming: 9 bases; junction bases outside the gene matches: 15. Germline V gives CDR1 KGHDR, CDR2 SFDVKD. The CDR3 is 16 residues long. CDR3 residues: CATSEALGTMARTQYF. DNA of the CDR3: TGTGCCACCAGTGAAGCCTTGGGGACTATGGCTAGGACGCAGTATTTT.

The V and J genes are TRBV5-4 and TRBJ1-1; TRBD1 aligns across 10 bases. The V segment lost 2 bases and the J segment 3 bases; nucleotides outside the gene matches: 4. Germline V lookup: CDR1 SGHNT, CDR2 YYREEE (reference sequence). The length of the CDR3 is 15 residues. The chain's CDR3 is CASSFSGTGDTEAFF. The CDR3 bases are TGTGCCAGCAGCTTTTCCGGGACAGGGGACACTGAAGCTTTCTTT.

The V call is TRBV28, the J call TRBJ1-2; D might be TRBD1 (5 bases). Germline V lookup: CDR1 MDHEN, CDR2 SYDVKM. V lost 3 bases and J 5 bases, leaving 13 bases between the germline ends. This CDR3 comprises 14 residues. This CDR3 reads CASSLPPGLYGYTF. The DNA of the CDR3 is TGTGCCAGCAGTTTGCCACCAGGGCTATATGGCTACACCTTC.

This chain joins TRBV28 and TRBJ1-2; 9 bases are a match to TRBD1. Germline CDR1 and CDR2: MDHEN and SYDVKM. The J segment lost 7 bases and the V segment lost 3 bases, leaving 9 bases of the junction unmatched. This CDR3 region has 15 residues. CDR3 nucleotide sequence: TGTGCCAGCAGTTTGGGGACAGGGATCCTTTCTGGCTACACCTTC. This sequence encodes CASSLGTGILSGYTF.

The J gene is TRBJ1-1, the V gene TRBV6-5; tentative D call: TRBD1 (5 bases). Trimming cost V 4 bases and J 1 base, with 7 bases left between them. The length of the CDR3 is 13 residues. Germline CDR1 reads MNHEY; CDR2 reads SVGAGI. The CDR3 loop is CASSFTGNTEAFF. Here the CDR3 DNA reads TGTGCCAGCAGTTTCACAGGGAACACTGAAGCTTTCTTT.

J is TRBJ1-2 and V is TRBV5-8; no firm D call. This CDR3 contains 13 residues. V dropped 0 bases and J dropped 1 base, with 4 bases sitting between them. Per the germline V gene, CDR1 is SGHTS and CDR2 is YDEGEE. CDR3 in amino acids: CASSLVYNYGYTF. Here the CDR3 DNA reads TGTGCCAGCAGCTTGGTTTATAACTATGGCTACACCTTC. Looking up the rest from reference TRBV5-8 and TRBJ1-2 gives the full variable domain: EAGVTQSPTHLIKTRGQQATLRCSPISGHTSVYWYQQALGLGLQFLLWYDEGEERNRGNFPPRFSGRQFPNYSSELNVNALELEDSALYLCASSLVYNYGYTFGSGTRLTVV.

CDR3 sequence reads: CASSPRASGQGGGYGYTF. Written as DNA, the CDR3 is TGTGCCAGCTCACCACGGGCGTCGGGACAGGGAGGAGGCTATGGCTACACCTTC. The chain uses TRBV18 and TRBJ1-2; TRBD1 agrees at 9 bases. The CDR3 runs to 18 residues. Trimming removed 1 base from V and 4 bases from J; junction bases left unmatched: 13. Germline lookup yields CDR1 KGHSH and CDR2 LQKENI.

This clone was counted only a few times. V gene TRBV10-2 combines with J gene TRBJ1-1, with D tentatively TRBD1 (5 bases). The ends were cut back, 0 bases at V and 3 bases at J, with 14 bases in the middle. The CDR3 length is 16 residues. Germline V CDR1 and CDR2: WSHSY, SAAADI. The CDR3 protein is CASSESDVRGYTEAFF. DNA for the CDR3: TGCGCCAGCAGTGAGTCGGACGTCCGGGGGTACACTGAAGCTTTCTTT.

This rearrangement joins TRBV18 to TRBJ1-2; a weak D match, TRBD1 (5 bases). Germline CDR1 and CDR2: KGHSH and LQKENI. The CDR3 is 17 residues long. Deletions cut 4 bases from V and 7 bases from J, with 25 bases between. The CDR3 loop is CASSRGTGATSGFGYTF. The DNA of the CDR3 is TGTGCCAGCTCACGGGGGACTGGGGCCACAAGCGGATTTGGCTACACCTTC. Using reference TRBV18 and TRBJ1-2 for the parts outside the CDR3, the full variable domain is NAGVMQNPRHLVRRRGQEARLRCSPMKGHSHVYWYRQLPEEGLKFMVYLQKENIIDESGMPKERFSAEFPKEGPSILRIQQVVRGDSAAYFCASSRGTGATSGFGYTFGSGTRLTVV.

This chain links TRBV19 with TRBJ1-1; D is perhaps TRBD1 (6 bases). Germline lookup yields CDR1 LNHDA and CDR2 SQIVND (reference sequence). There are 15 residues in the CDR3. Trimming left V 3 bases short and J 0 bases short, with 11 bases between. CDR3 sequence reads: CASSIQGYMNTEAFF. The CDR3 DNA is TGTGCCAGTAGTATTCAGGGGTACATGAACACTGAAGCTTTCTTT. Based on the CDR3 plus reference TRBV19 and TRBJ1-1, the full variable domain is DGGITQSPKYLFRKEGQNVTLSCEQNLNHDAMYWYRQDPGQGLRLIYYSQIVNDFQKGDIAEGYSVSREKKESFPLTVTSAQKNPTAFYLCASSIQGYMNTEAFFGQGTRLTVV.

The chain combines TRBV5-4 with TRBJ2-3, with 15 bases aligning to TRBD2. The germline CDR1 and CDR2 sequences are SGHNT and YYREEE (reference sequence). The CDR3 is made up of 18 amino acids. The V segment lost 3 bases and the J segment 3 bases; nucleotides outside the gene matches: 8. In DNA, the CDR3 is TGTGCCAGCAGCTCCGGACTAGCGGGAGGGCCAATAACAGATACGCAGTATTTT. It is translated as CASSSGLAGGPITDTQYF.

CDR3 nucleotide sequence: TGTGCCAGCAGCCCCAGGGAGGTGAACACTGAAGCTTTCTTT. It translates to CASSPREVNTEAFF. This sequence joins TRBV7-2 and TRBJ1-1; a possible D gene is TRBD1 (5 bases). V lost 5 bases and J lost 0, with 10 bases in between. This CDR3 contains 14 residues. Germline-derived CDR1 and CDR2 are SGHTA and FQGNSA.

V gene TRBV7-2 combines with J gene TRBJ2-7; maybe TRBD1 (6 bases). V dropped 2 bases and J dropped 0 bases, with 14 bases sitting between them. CDR1 and CDR2 from the germline V gene are SGHTA and FQGNSA. The CDR3 length is 16 residues. The chain's CDR3 is CASSLSSGVSSYEQYF. CDR3 coding DNA: TGTGCCAGCAGCTTATCGTCAGGGGTAAGCTCCTACGAGCAGTACTTC.

The CDR3 DNA sequence: TGTGCCAGTAGTCCCGGAGGTGGAGGGGCTGCCAAAAACATTCAGTACTTC. Translated, it gives CASSPGGGGAAKNIQYF. The rearrangement links TRBV19 to TRBJ2-4; D is perhaps TRBD2 (6 bases). The length of the CDR3 is 17 residues. Germline CDR1 LNHDA, CDR2 SQIVND (reference sequence). Trimming removed 5 bases at V and 1 base at J, with 18 bases between. The complete variable domain, with remaining parts taken from reference TRBV19 and TRBJ2-4, reads DGGITQSPKYLFRKEGQNVTLSCEQNLNHDAMYWYRQDPGQGLRLIYYSQIVNDFQKGDIAEGYSVSREKKESFPLTVTSAQKNPTAFYLCASSPGGGGAAKNIQYFGAGTRLSVL.

V is TRBV9 and J is TRBJ2-1, with TRBD2 matching over 7 bases. This CDR3 comprises 13 residues. The germline V gene encodes CDR1 SGDLS and CDR2 YYNGEE. V was clipped by 0 bases and J by 8 bases; unmatched bases: 2. CDR3 sequence reads: CASSVGGRDEQFF. In DNA, the CDR3 is TGTGCCAGCAGCGTAGGAGGGAGGGATGAGCAGTTCTTC.

This sequence joins TRBV30 and TRBJ2-3, with 9 nucleotides matching TRBD2. CDR3 length: 16 residues. Germline-derived CDR1 and CDR2 are GTSNPN and SVGIG (reference sequence). Trimming at V came to 4 bases and at J to 4 bases, leaving 12 bases not matched to a gene. The DNA for the CDR3 is TGTGCCTGGACCCACGGCCGGACTAGCGACGCAGATACGCAGTATTTT. Translated, it gives CAWTHGRTSDADTQYF. The variable domain in full, completed from reference TRBV30 and TRBJ2-3, reads SQTIHQWPATLVQPVGSPLSLECTVEGTSNPNLYWYRQAAGRGLQLLFYSVGIGQISSEVPQNLSASRPQDRQFILSSKKLLLSDSGFYLCAWTHGRTSDADTQYFGPGTRLTVL.

This clone was picked up a small number of times. V is TRBV10-3 and J is TRBJ1-2; the match to TRBD1 covers 8 bases. The CDR3 totals 16 residues. Germline V gene data show CDR1 as ENHRY and CDR2 as SYGVKD. After removal of 2 bases from V and 2 bases from J, the junction contained 7 bases not matched to a gene. The CDR3, as DNA: TGTGCCATCAGTGAGGACGGACAGGGTTACAACTATGGCTACACCTTC. Residues: CAISEDGQGYNYGYTF.

J is TRBJ2-5 and V is TRBV9; no reliable D call. CDR3 length: 14 amino acids. The germline V gene encodes CDR1 SGDLS and CDR2 YYNGEE. Deletions cut 1 base from V and 2 bases from J, with 9 bases between. CDR3 sequence (DNA): TGTGCCAGCAGCGTAAAACCGACTCAAGAGACCCAGTACTTC. Its protein product is CASSVKPTQETQYF. Based on the CDR3 plus reference TRBV9 and TRBJ2-5, the full variable domain is DSGVTQTPKHLITATGQRVTLRCSPRSGDLSVYWYQQSLDQGLQFLIQYYNGEERAKGNILERFSAQQFPDLHSELNLSSLELGDSALYFCASSVKPTQETQYFGPGTRLLVL.

J is TRBJ2-1 and V is TRBV7-9; 11 nucleotides line up with TRBD1. The germline V gene encodes CDR1 SEHNR and CDR2 FQNEAQ (reference sequence). Trimming took 5 bases from V and 6 from J; bases not matched to a gene: 3. The CDR3 contains 14 residues. The CDR3 loop reads CASSGQGAVNEQFF. The CDR3 coding sequence is TGTGCCAGCAGCGGACAGGGGGCGGTCAATGAGCAGTTCTTC.

This sequence joins TRBV3-1 (or the pseudogene TRBV3-2) and TRBJ1-5; D is uncertain. The CDR3 is 13 amino acids. Germline V gene data show CDR1 as LGHDT and CDR2 as YNNKEL (reference sequence). Trimming took 4 bases from V and 1 from J, leaving 5 bases between them. CDR3 sequence reads: CASSPQSNQPQHF. In DNA, the CDR3 is TGTGCCAGCAGCCCCCAAAGCAATCAGCCCCAGCATTTT.

V and J are TRBV4-1 and TRBJ1-2; perhaps TRBD1 as D (6 bases). The CDR3 spans 13 residues. Germline V gene lookup returns CDR1 MGHRA and CDR2 YSYEKL. V was pared by 0 bases and J by 8 bases, with 10 bases between. CDR3 in DNA: TGCGCCAGCAGCCAAGACGGGGGGCCCGGCTACACCTTC. It is translated as CASSQDGGPGYTF.

This clone was detected only a few times. The genes are TRBV10-1 and TRBJ2-2; TRBD2 aligns across 7 bases. The germline gives CDR1 WNHNN, CDR2 SYGVQD (reference sequence). The CDR3 runs to 16 residues. The J segment lost 4 bases and the V segment lost 6 bases, leaving 11 bases of the junction unmatched. The chain's CDR3 is CASSEPAGRGTGELFF. CDR3 DNA: TGCGCCAGCAGCGAACCAGCGGGACGGGGCACCGGGGAGCTGTTTTTT.

In this sample, this clone turned up once. The chain carries TRBV10-1 and TRBJ2-7, with 9 bases fitting TRBD2. CDR3 length: 14 residues. V was clipped by 2 bases and J by 5 bases; unmatched bases: 4. CDR1 is WNHNN and CDR2 is SYGVQD in the germline V gene (reference sequence). The CDR3 loop is CASSELTSGDEQYF. CDR3 in DNA: TGCGCCAGCAGTGAGCTGACTAGCGGAGACGAGCAGTACTTC.

The genes are TRBV7-8 and TRBJ1-4, with D possibly being TRBD1 (6 bases). V was clipped by 5 bases and J by 8 bases, with 18 bases between them. This CDR3 region has 15 residues. CDR1 is SGHVS, CDR2 FQNEAQ, per germline. This CDR3 is CASSVSRGAGEKLFF. In DNA, the CDR3 is TGTGCCAGCAGCGTCAGTCGGGGGGCAGGGGAAAAACTGTTTTTT.

The rearrangement links TRBV11-2 to TRBJ1-4, with 8 bases lining up with TRBD1. The V gene's germline CDR1 is SGHAT and CDR2 FQNNGV. The CDR3 is 14 residues long. V gave up 3 bases and J gave up 8 bases; unmatched junction bases: 5. The CDR3 spells CASSLNRGKEKLFF. The CDR3 nucleotides are TGTGCCAGCAGCTTGAACAGGGGGAAAGAAAAACTGTTTTTT.